The present T cell receptor beta chain was sequenced within a study of T cell changes during pregnancy in multiple sclerosis. Trimming took 0 bases from V and 6 from J; bases not matched to a gene: 14. From germline, CDR1 is SGHDN and CDR2 FVKESK. The CDR3 sequence is 17 residues long. Only in-frame clones appear in the TCRdb table, and some are missing; sequencing was by immunoSEQ multiplex PCR. The data show 60,000 or so clones, 90% to 95% seen once. The V call is TRBV14, the J call TRBJ2-7; 7 nucleotides agree with TRBD1. Sequenced material: peripheral blood, taken before pregnancy. The source is a female donor with multiple sclerosis, enrolled in a pregnancy study. CDR3 coding DNA: TGTGCCAGCAGCCAAGATAATCCAGGGGGTCGGTTTTTCGAGCAGTACTTC. It codes for CASSQDNPGGRFFEQYF. The variable domain in full, completed from reference TRBV14 and TRBJ2-7, reads EAGVTQFPSHSVIEKGQTVTLRCDPISGHDNLYWYRRVMGKEIKFLLHFVKESKQDESGMPNNRFLAERTGGTYSTLKVQPAELEDSGVYFCASSQDNPGGRFFEQYFGPGTRLTVT.